These 3 T cell receptor beta chains originate from one sample sequenced in a study of human T cells and chemical hapten exposure. TCRdb redid the calling of the RACE reads with MiXCR, one entry per CDR3 protein. Here the sample spans just under 350,000 distinct CDR3 sequences, roughly 6.9% being singletons. Time point described: patch test 1, 2 weeks after DPC sensitization. The treatment here: therapeutic diphenylcyclopropenone sensitization with weekly scalp DPC. Here the sequenced sample was whole blood, taken in connection with sensitization to the hapten diphenylcyclopropenone (DPC). The source is a young woman with alopecia areata. Some clones in this sample may be carry-over from other donors' samples.

This clonotype was seen a few times. The rearrangement uses TRBV6-2 or TRBV6-3 and TRBJ1-5; D perhaps matches TRBD1 (6 bases). The CDR3 contains 15 residues. In germline, CDR1 is MNHEY, CDR2 SVGEGT. V dropped 1 base and J dropped 1 base, with 8 bases sitting between them. This CDR3 reads CASSYLQGSNQPQHF. As DNA, the CDR3 is TGTGCCAGCAGTTACTTACAGGGAAGCAATCAGCCCCAGCATTTT.

This clonotype turned up a few times. The chain uses TRBV5-1 and TRBJ2-7; 9 bases match TRBD1. Germline CDR1 SGHRS, CDR2 YFSETQ. After removal of 4 bases from V and 0 bases from J, the junction contained 14 bases not matched to a gene. The CDR3 is 18 amino acids. The CDR3 reads CASSPGQGSGFYSYEQYF. The CDR3 bases are TGCGCCAGCAGCCCAGGACAGGGGTCTGGATTTTACTCCTACGAGCAGTACTTC.

The rearrangement uses TRBV7-2 and TRBJ2-7, with TRBD2 matching over 9 bases. From germline, CDR1 is SGHTA and CDR2 FQGNSA. This CDR3 is 15 amino acids long. V was clipped by 3 bases and J by 5 bases; unmatched bases: 8. CDR3 in DNA: TGTGCCAGCAGCTTTGAGAGCGGGGGGCAGCACGAGCAGTACTTC. Translation: CASSFESGGQHEQYF.